This TCR beta chain was sequenced in a study of neurological immune-mediated disorders. Study outcomes and limitations: Private repertoires in all groups were suggested by the finding that expanded clones across subjects shared no CDR3 amino acid sequences. Grouping of repertoires by phylogeny put those of 18 of 34 multiple sclerosis patients into a single related-CDR3 cluster, a possible signature. HTLV-1-associated myelopathy led in TCR clonal expansion, while multiple sclerosis ranked lowest, below healthy controls.

This clonotype was detected ten times or more. No antigen is known for it. Germline V lookup: CDR1 LGHDT, CDR2 YNNKEL (reference sequence). The CDR3 is 14 amino acids. The germline V and J ends were trimmed by 6 bases and 0 bases, with 8 bases remaining between them. The yield of each sequencing run was over 170 million TCR-beta sequences from 15-18 subjects. TCRdb analysed the 5' RACE reads with MiXCR anew, one entry per CDR3 protein. The table includes approximately 100,000 distinct CDR3 sequences, around 3.6% detected once. The chain recombines TRBV3-1 with TRBJ1-4; D gene unclear. Input material: PBMCs. The sequence came from a woman aged 45-65 years with multiple sclerosis. The CDR3 loop is CASRMRATNEKLFF. CDR3 DNA: TGTGCCAGCAGGATGCGGGCAACTAATGAAAAACTGTTTTTT. Using reference TRBV3-1 and TRBJ1-4 for the parts outside the CDR3, the full variable domain is DTAVSQTPKYLVTQMGNDKSIKCEQNLGHDTMYWYKQDSKKFLKIMFSYNNKELIINETVPNRFSPKSPDKAHLNLHINSLELGDSAVYFCASRMRATNEKLFFGSGTQLSVL.